Listed here are 3 T cell receptor beta chains from one sample, sequenced in a study of T cells after yellow fever vaccination. MiXCR, run by TCRdb on the 5' RACE reads, gives a single entry per CDR3 protein. The sample includes nearly 70,000 distinct CDR3 sequences, approximately 7% of them seen just once. Source: CD8+ T cells sorted from PBMCs, taken about 41 days after the first yellow fever vaccination. All receptors derive from a man younger than 30 who received the YFV17D yellow fever vaccine.

In this sample, this clonotype turned up many times. The chain employs TRBV4-1 and TRBJ2-7; perhaps TRBD1 as D (6 bases). V was trimmed by 3 bases and J by 2 bases, leaving 8 bases between them. Germline CDR1 reads MGHRA; CDR2 reads YSYEKL. CDR3 length: 13 amino acids. The chain's CDR3 is CASSHRTAYEQYF. Written as DNA, the CDR3 is TGCGCCAGCAGCCACCGGACAGCCTACGAGCAGTACTTC.

This clonotype was seen only a few times. J is TRBJ1-2 and V is TRBV15; 9 bases align to TRBD1. The CDR3 loop spans 15 amino acids. Trimming took 5 bases from V and 8 from J; bases not matched to a gene: 12. The germline gives CDR1 LNHNV, CDR2 YYDKDF (reference sequence). In DNA form, the CDR3 reads TGTGCCACCAGCGACCCTCCCGGGACAGGGAAGGGCTACACCTTC. Amino acids: CATSDPPGTGKGYTF.

This clonotype showed up many times. The chain links TRBV4-3 to TRBJ1-5; D call uncertain. The CDR3 spans 15 residues. V was cut by 3 bases and J by 4 bases, with 13 bases left in between. The germline V gene has CDR1 LGHNA and CDR2 YSLEER. For the CDR3, the DNA is TGCGCCAGCAGCCATTCCCCGGGAGAAAATCAGCCCCAGCATTTT. Protein: CASSHSPGENQPQHF.